This TCR beta chain is drawn from a study of patients and donors after allogeneic stem cell transplantation. This clonotype was detected many times. TCRdb processed the RT-PCR reads anew with MiXCR; each CDR3 protein has one entry. Found here are about a million distinct CDR3 sequences, approximately 18% of them singletons; the top ten hold 5% to 6.5%. This CDR3 has 12 amino acids. V shed 4 bases and J shed 3 bases, with 6 bases lying between them. Material for sequencing was blood, either unsorted or a sorted T cell fraction (not recorded which). This rearrangement joins TRBV12-3 or TRBV12-4 to TRBJ2-5; D gene ambiguous. The TCR sequence derives from a human donor who was either an allogeneic HSCT recipient or a stem cell or donor lymphocyte infusion donor (not recorded which). It is not recorded whose cells these are; they may come from a transplant donor. The CDR3 is CASSYGKETQYF. The CDR3 nucleotides are TGTGCCAGCAGTTATGGGAAAGAGACCCAGTACTTC.